The present T cell receptor (beta chain) was sequenced within a study of graft-versus-host responses after intestinal transplantation. Background on the study: Multivisceral, liver-intestinal, or isolated intestinal transplants were received by the recipients.

Concerning this clone itself: Antigen unknown.

Only in-frame clones appear in the TCRdb table, and some are missing; sequencing was by immunoSEQ multiplex PCR. The repertoire consists of 96,000 or so clones, with 90% to 95% occurring once and the leading ten covering around 0.15%. Trimming took 7 bases from V and 4 from J; bases not matched to a gene: 5. CDR3 size: 13 residues. Germline V gene data show CDR1 as LNHDA and CDR2 as SQIVND (reference sequence). The genes are TRBV19 and TRBJ1-1, with 8 nucleotides matching TRBD1. The TCR sequence derives from a human donor who received an intestinal transplant. Sequencing was performed on unstimulated CD4+ T cells sorted from spleen or lymph node cells, taken before intestinal transplant. CDR3 amino acids: CASIGQGGTEAFF. CDR3 sequence (DNA): TGTGCCAGTATAGGACAGGGTGGCACTGAAGCTTTCTTT.